The present T cell receptor beta chain was sequenced within a study of immune characterization of retroperitoneal liposarcoma (dated by TCRdb to the late 2010s). By its share of the sample, this clonotype is medium-sized (0.01 to 0.1%). This receptor's antigen is unknown. Base qualities were left out, and no much larger clone turns up one base away. Library preparation was by PCR. Sequenced on a NextSeq 500. TCRdb trimmed the raw reads at Q25, called clones with MiXCR and kept productive beta chains. Merged by CDR3 protein, the rows form single entries marked with the most common genes and DNA. A total of about 2,400 distinct CDR3 sequences appear in this sample, around 25% of them only once. The ten top clones hold nearly 9.5% of the sample. The CDR3 starts with the cysteine, ends with the phenylalanine, and has 13 residues. Only the CDR3 region is kept as DNA, spanning 39 bases read in frame from base 1.

Sequenced sample: tumor tissue. The sequence is built from TRBV12-3 or TRBV12-4 and TRBJ2-5, with 7 junctional bases fitting TRBD1. The DNA end is a closer match to TRBJ2-7, so the J assignment may be wrong. The receptor was isolated from a male donor with retroperitoneal liposarcoma. CDR3 region: CASSFRQGSEQYF. The DNA reads as follows: TGTGCCAGCAGTTTCCGACAGGGAAGCGAGCAGTACTTC.